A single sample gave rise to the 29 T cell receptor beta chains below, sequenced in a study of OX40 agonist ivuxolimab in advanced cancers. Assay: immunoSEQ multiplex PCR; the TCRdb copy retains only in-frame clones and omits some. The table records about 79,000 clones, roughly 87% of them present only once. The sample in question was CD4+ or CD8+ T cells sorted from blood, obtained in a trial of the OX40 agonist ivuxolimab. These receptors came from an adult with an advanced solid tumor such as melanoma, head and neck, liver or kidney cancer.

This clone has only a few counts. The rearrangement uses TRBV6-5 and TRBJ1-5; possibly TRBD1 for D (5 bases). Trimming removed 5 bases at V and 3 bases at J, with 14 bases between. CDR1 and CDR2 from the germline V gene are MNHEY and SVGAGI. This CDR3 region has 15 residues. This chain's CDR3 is CASSLGAGNNQPQHF. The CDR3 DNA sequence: TGTGCCAGCAGTCTCGGGGCGGGTAACAATCAGCCCCAGCATTTT.

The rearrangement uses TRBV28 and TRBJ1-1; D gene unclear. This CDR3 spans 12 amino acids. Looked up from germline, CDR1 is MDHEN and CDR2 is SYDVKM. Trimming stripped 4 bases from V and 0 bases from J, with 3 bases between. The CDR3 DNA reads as TGTGCCAGCAGTTCCGTGAACACTGAAGCTTTCTTT. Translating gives CASSSVNTEAFF.

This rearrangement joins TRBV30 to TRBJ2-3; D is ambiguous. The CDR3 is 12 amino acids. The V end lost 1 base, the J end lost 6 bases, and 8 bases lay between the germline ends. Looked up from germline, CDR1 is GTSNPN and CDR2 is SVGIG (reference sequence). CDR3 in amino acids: CAWSGVGDTQYF. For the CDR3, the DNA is TGTGCCTGGAGTGGGGTTGGCGATACGCAGTATTTT. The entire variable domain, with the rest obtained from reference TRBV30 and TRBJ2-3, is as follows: SQTIHQWPATLVQPVGSPLSLECTVEGTSNPNLYWYRQAAGRGLQLLFYSVGIGQISSEVPQNLSASRPQDRQFILSSKKLLLSDSGFYLCAWSGVGDTQYFGPGTRLTVL.

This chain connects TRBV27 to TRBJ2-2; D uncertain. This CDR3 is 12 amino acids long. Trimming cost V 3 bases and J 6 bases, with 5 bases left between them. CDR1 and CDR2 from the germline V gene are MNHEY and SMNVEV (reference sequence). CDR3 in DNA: TGTGCCAGCAGTTTGGTCGCCGGGGAGCTGTTTTTT. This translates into CASSLVAGELFF.

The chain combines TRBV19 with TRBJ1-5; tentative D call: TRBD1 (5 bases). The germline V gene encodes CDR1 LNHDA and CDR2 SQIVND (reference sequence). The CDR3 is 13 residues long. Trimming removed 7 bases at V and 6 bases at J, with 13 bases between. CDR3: CASTFDRSQPQHF. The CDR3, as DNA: TGTGCCAGTACCTTCGACAGAAGTCAGCCCCAGCATTTT. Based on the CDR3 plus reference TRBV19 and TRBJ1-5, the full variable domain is DGGITQSPKYLFRKEGQNVTLSCEQNLNHDAMYWYRQDPGQGLRLIYYSQIVNDFQKGDIAEGYSVSREKKESFPLTVTSAQKNPTAFYLCASTFDRSQPQHFGDGTRLSIL.

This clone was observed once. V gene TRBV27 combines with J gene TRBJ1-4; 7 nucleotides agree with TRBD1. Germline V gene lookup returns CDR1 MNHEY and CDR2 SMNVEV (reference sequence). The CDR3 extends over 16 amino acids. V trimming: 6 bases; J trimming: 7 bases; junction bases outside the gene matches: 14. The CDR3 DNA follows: TGTGCCAGCAGCTTTCTGGTACAGGGGAAGGCTGAAAAACTGTTTTTT. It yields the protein CASSFLVQGKAEKLFF. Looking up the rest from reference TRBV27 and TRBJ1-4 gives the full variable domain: EAQVTQNPRYLITVTGKKLTVTCSQNMNHEYMSWYRQDPGLGLRQIYYSMNVEVTDKGDVPEGYKVSRKEKRNFPLILESPSPNQTSLYFCASSFLVQGKAEKLFFGSGTQLSVL.

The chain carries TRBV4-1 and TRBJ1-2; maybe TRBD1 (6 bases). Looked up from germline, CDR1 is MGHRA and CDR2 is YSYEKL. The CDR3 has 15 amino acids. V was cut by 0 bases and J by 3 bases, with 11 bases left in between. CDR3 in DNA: TGCGCCAGCAGCCAAGAGGCAGGGGCATACTATGGCTACACCTTC. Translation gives CASSQEAGAYYGYTF.

The CDR3 DNA is TGCAGCGTTGGTAGGGGAGTGCAAAACACTGAAGCTTTCTTT. This encodes CSVGRGVQNTEAFF. The chain has TRBV29-1 and TRBJ1-1, with D perhaps TRBD1 (5 bases). The CDR3 spans 14 residues. The V and J ends lost 4 bases and 2 bases respectively, with 14 bases between them. Germline lookup yields CDR1 SQVTM and CDR2 ANQGSEA.

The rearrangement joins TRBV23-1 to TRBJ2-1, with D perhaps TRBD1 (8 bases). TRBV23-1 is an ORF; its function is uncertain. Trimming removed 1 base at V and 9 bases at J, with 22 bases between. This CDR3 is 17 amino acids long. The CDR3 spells CASSQLGGQGAWSEQFF. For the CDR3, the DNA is TGCGCCAGCAGTCAATTGGGGGGGCAGGGGGCGTGGAGTGAGCAGTTCTTC.

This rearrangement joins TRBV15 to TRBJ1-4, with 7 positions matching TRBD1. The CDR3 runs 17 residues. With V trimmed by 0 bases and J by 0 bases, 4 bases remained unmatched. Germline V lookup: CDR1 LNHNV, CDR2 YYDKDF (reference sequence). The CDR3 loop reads CATSRDSGTATNEKLFF. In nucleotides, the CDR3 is TGTGCCACCAGCAGAGATAGTGGGACAGCAACTAATGAAAAACTGTTTTTT.

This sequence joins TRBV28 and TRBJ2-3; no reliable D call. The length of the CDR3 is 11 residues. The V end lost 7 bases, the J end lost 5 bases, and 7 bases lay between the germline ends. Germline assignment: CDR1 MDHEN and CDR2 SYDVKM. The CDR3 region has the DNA TGTGCCAGCACCCTCGGAGATACGCAGTATTTT. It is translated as CASTLGDTQYF.

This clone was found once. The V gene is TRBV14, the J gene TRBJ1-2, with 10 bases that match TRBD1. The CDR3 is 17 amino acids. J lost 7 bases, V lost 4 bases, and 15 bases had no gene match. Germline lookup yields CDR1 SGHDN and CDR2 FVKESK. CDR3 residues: CASSRTRDRGTLRGYTF. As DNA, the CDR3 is TGTGCCAGCAGCCGAACCCGGGACAGGGGAACTCTTCGTGGCTACACCTTC.

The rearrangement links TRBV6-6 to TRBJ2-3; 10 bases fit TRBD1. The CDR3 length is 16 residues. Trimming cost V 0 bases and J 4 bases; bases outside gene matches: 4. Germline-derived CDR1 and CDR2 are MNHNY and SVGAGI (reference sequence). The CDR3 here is CASSYSGTGEADTQYF. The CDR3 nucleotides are TGTGCCAGCAGTTACTCGGGGACAGGGGAGGCAGATACGCAGTATTTT.

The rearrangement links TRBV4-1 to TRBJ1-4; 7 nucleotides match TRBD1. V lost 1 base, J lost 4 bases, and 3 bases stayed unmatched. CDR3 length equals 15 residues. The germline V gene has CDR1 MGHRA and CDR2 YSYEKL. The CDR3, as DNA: TGCGCCAGCAGCCAAGCGACAGGGTTTAATGAAAAACTGTTTTTT. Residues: CASSQATGFNEKLFF.

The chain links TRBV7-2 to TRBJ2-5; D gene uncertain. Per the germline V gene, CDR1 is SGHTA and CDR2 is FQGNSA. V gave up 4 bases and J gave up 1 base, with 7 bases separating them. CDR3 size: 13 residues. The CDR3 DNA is TGTGCCAGCAGCTGGCAGCCCCAAGAGACCCAGTACTTC. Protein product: CASSWQPQETQYF. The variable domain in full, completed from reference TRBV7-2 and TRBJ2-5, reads GAGVSQSPSNKVTEKGKDVELRCDPISGHTALYWYRQSLGQGLEFLIYFQGNSAPDKSGLPSDRFSAERTGGSVSTLTIQRTQQEDSAVYLCASSWQPQETQYFGPGTRLLVL.

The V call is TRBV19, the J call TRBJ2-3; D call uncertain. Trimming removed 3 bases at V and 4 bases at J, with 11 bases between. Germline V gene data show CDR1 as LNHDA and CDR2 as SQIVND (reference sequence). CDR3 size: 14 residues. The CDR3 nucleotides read TGTGCCAGTAGTATCCGCTCCGGGCCAGATACGCAGTATTTT. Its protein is CASSIRSGPDTQYF. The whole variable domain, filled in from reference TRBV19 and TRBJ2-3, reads DGGITQSPKYLFRKEGQNVTLSCEQNLNHDAMYWYRQDPGQGLRLIYYSQIVNDFQKGDIAEGYSVSREKKESFPLTVTSAQKNPTAFYLCASSIRSGPDTQYFGPGTRLTVL.

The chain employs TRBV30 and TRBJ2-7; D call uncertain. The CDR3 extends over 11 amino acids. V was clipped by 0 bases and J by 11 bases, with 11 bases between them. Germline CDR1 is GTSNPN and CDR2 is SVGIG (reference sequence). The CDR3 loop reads CAWSVLASKYF. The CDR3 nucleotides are TGTGCCTGGAGTGTATTGGCCAGTAAGTACTTC.

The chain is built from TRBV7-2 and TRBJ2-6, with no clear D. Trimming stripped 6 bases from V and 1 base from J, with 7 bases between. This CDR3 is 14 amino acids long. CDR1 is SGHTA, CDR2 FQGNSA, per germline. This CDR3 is CASRPRSGANVLTF. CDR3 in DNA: TGTGCCAGCAGGCCACGTTCTGGGGCCAACGTCCTGACTTTC.

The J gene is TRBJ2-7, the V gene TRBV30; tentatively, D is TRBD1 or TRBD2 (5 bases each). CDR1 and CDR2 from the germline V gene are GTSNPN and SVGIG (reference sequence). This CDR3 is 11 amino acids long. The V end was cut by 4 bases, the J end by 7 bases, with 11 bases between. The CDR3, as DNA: TGTGCCTGGACCCGGGGCTGGGAGCAGTACTTC. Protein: CAWTRGWEQYF.

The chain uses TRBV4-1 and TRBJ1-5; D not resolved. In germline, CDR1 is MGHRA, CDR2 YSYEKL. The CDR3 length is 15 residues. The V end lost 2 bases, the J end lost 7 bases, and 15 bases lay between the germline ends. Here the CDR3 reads CASSQIWGSGQPQHF. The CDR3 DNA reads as TGCGCCAGCAGCCAAATATGGGGATCTGGCCAGCCCCAGCATTTT.

For the CDR3, the DNA is TGTGCCAGCAGCGTGGGGCCGACAGGAAACACTGAAGCTTTCTTT. Protein product: CASSVGPTGNTEAFF. The chain joins TRBV11-2 to TRBJ1-1; D perhaps matches TRBD1 (6 bases). Between the trimmed V and J ends, which lost 5 bases and 2 bases, there was a span of 15 bases. The length of the CDR3 is 15 residues. The V gene's germline CDR1 is SGHAT and CDR2 FQNNGV.

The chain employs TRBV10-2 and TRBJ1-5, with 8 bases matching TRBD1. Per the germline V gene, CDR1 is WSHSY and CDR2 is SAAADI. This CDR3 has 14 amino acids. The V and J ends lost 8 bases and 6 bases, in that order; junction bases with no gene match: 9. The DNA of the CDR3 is TGCGCCAGCGGCAGTACAGGGGGGGGTCAGCCCCAGCATTTT. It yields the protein CASGSTGGGQPQHF.

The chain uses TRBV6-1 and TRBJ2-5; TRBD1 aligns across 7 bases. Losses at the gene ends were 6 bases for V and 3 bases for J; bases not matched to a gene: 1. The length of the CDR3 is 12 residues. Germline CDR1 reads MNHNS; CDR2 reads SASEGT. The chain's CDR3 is CASSTGEETQYF. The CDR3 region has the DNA TGTGCCAGCAGCACAGGGGAAGAGACCCAGTACTTC.

CDR3 loop: CASSVAIPQGANTIYF. The CDR3 nucleotides read TGTGCCAGCAGCGTAGCAATTCCACAGGGGGCAAACACCATATATTTT. The rearrangement joins TRBV9 to TRBJ1-3, with 9 bases matching TRBD1. The CDR3 has 16 residues. Looked up from germline, CDR1 is SGDLS and CDR2 is YYNGEE. Unmatched junction bases numbered 7, after V lost 0 bases and J lost 6 bases.

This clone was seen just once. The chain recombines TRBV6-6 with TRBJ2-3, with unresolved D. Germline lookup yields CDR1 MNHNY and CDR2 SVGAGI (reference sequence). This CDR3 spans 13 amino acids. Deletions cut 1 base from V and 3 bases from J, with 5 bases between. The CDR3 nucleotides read TGTGCCAGCAGTTACTACAGTACAGATACGCAGTATTTT. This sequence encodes CASSYYSTDTQYF.

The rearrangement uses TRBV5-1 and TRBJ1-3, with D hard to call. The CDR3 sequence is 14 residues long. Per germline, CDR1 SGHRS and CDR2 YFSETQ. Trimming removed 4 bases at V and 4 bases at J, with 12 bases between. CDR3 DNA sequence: TGCGCCAGCAGCGTTGACAACTCCGGAAACACCATATATTTT. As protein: CASSVDNSGNTIYF.

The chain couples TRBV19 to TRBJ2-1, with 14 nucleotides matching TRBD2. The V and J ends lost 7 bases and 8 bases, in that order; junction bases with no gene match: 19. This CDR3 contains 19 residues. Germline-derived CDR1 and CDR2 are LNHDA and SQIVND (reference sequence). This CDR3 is CASTQMGLAGALDGDEQFF. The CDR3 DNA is TGTGCCAGTACTCAAATGGGACTAGCGGGGGCCTTAGATGGGGATGAGCAGTTCTTC.

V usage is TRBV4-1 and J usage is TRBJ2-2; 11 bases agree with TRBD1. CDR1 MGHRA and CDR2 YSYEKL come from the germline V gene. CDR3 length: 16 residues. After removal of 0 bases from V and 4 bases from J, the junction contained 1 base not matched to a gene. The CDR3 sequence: CASSQEDRGLTGELFF. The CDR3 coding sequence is TGCGCCAGCAGCCAAGAGGACAGGGGGCTCACCGGGGAGCTGTTTTTT.

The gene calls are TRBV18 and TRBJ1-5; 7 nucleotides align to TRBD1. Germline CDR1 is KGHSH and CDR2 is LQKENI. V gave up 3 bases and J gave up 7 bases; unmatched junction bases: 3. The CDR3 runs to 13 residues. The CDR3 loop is CASSPDRDQPQHF. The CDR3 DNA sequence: TGTGCCAGCTCACCCGACAGGGACCAGCCCCAGCATTTT. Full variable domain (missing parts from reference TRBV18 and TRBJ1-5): NAGVMQNPRHLVRRRGQEARLRCSPMKGHSHVYWYRQLPEEGLKFMVYLQKENIIDESGMPKERFSAEFPKEGPSILRIQQVVRGDSAAYFCASSPDRDQPQHFGDGTRLSIL.